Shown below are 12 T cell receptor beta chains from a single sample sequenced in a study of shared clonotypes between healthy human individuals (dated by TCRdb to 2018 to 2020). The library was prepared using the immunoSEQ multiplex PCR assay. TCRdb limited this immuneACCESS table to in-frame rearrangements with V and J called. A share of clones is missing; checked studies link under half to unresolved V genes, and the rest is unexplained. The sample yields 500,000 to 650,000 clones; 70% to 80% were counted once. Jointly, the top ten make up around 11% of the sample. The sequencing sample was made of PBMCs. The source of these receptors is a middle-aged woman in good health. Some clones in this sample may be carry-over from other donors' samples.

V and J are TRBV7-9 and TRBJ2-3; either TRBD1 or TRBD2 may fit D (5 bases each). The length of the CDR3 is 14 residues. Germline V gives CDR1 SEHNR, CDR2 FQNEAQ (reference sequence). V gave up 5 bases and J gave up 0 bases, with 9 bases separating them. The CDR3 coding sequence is TGTGCCAGCAGCCCGGGGCGGAGCACAGATACGCAGTATTTT. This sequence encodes CASSPGRSTDTQYF.

CDR3 loop: CASSLSQQNYGYTF. For the CDR3, the DNA is TGTGCCAGCAGTTTAAGCCAACAAAACTATGGCTACACCTTC. The V call is TRBV27, the J call TRBJ1-2; no definite D call. Trimming left V 2 bases short and J 2 bases short, with 9 bases between. Germline V CDR1 and CDR2: MNHEY, SMNVEV (reference sequence). This CDR3 comprises 14 residues.

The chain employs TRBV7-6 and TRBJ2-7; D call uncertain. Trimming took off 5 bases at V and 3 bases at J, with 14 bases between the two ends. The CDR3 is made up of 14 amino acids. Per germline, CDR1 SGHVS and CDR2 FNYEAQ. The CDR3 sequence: CASSLRTDGYEQYF. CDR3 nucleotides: TGTGCCAGCAGCCTGAGGACGGATGGCTACGAGCAGTACTTC.

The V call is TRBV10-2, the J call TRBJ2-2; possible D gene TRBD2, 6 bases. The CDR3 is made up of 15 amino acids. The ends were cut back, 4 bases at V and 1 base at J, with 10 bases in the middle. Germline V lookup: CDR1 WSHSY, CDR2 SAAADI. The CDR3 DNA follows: TGCGCCAGCAGTGCGGGAGAAAAGAACACCGGGGAGCTGTTTTTT. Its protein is CASSAGEKNTGELFF.

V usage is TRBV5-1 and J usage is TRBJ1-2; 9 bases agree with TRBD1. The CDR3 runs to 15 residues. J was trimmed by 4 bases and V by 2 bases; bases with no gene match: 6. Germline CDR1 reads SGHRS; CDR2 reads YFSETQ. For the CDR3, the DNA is TGCGCCAGCAGCTTACAGGGGGCGTTAGGCTATGGCTACACCTTC. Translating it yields CASSLQGALGYGYTF.

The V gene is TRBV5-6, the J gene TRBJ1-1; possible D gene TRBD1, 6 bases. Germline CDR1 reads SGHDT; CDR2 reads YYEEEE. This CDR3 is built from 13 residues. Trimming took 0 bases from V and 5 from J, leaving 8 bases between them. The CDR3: CASSLGGRTEAFF. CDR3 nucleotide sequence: TGTGCCAGCAGCTTGGGGGGGCGGACTGAAGCTTTCTTT.

CDR3 bases: TGTGCCAGCAGCTTAGTGGCAGGGGGGTACAATGAGCAGTTCTTC. Translating gives CASSLVAGGYNEQFF. The V call is TRBV7-9, the J call TRBJ2-1; a weak D match, TRBD1 (7 bases). CDR3 length equals 15 residues. From germline, CDR1 is SEHNR and CDR2 FQNEAQ (reference sequence). The V end lost 1 base, the J end lost 4 bases, and 11 bases lay between the germline ends. Based on the CDR3 plus reference TRBV7-9 and TRBJ2-1, the full variable domain is DTGVSQNPRHKITKRGQNVTFRCDPISEHNRLYWYRQTLGQGPEFLTYFQNEAQLEKSRLLSDRFSAERPKGSFSTLEIQRTEQGDSAMYLCASSLVAGGYNEQFFGPGTRLTVL.

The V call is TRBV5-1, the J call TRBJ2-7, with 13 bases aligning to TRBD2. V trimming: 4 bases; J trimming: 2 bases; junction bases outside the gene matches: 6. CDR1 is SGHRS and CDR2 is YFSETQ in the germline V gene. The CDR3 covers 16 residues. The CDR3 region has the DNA TGCGCCAGCAGCGCCTTCACTAGCGGGAGGGCCTACGAGCAGTACTTC. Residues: CASSAFTSGRAYEQYF.

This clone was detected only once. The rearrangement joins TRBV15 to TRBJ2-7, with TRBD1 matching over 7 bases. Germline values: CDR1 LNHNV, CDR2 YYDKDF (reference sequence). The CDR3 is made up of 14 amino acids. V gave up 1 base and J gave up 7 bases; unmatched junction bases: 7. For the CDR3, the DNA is TGTGCCACCAGCAGAGTCGGACAGGCCGTGGAGCAGTACTTC. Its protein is CATSRVGQAVEQYF.

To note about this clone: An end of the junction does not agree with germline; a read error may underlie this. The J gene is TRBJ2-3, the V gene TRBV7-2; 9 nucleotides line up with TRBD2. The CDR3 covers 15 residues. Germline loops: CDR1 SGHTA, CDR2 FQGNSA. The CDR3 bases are TGTGCCAGCAGCCCCCGTAGCGGGAGCAGAGATACGCAGTATTTT. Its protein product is CASSPRSGSRDTQYF.

The CDR3 loop is CASSLVRGAGTEAFF. CDR3 DNA sequence: TGTGCCAGCAGCTTAGTGAGGGGCGCTGGTACTGAAGCTTTCTTT. The chain has TRBV11-2 and TRBJ1-1; D possibly corresponds to TRBD1 (5 bases). V was cut by 1 base and J by 5 bases, with 14 bases left in between. The CDR3 spans 15 residues. Germline V gene sequence: CDR1 SGHAT, CDR2 FQNNGV.

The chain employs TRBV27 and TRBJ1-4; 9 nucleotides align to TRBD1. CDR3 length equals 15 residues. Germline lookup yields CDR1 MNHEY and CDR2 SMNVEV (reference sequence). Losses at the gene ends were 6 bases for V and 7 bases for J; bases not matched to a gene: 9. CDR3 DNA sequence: TGTGCCAGCAGAACCACAGGGGGCGGGATTGAAAAACTGTTTTTT. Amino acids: CASRTTGGGIEKLFF.